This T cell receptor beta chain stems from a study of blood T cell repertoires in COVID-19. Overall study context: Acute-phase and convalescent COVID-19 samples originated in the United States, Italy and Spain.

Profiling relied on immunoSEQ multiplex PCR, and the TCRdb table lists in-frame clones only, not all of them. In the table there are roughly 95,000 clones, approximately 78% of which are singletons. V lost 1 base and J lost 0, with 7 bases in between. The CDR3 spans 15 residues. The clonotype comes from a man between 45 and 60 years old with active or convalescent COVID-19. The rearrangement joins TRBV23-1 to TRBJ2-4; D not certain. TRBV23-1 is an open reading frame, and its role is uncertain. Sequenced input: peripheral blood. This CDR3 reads CASSQYFLAKNIQYF. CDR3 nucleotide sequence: TGCGCCAGCAGTCAATATTTTCTAGCCAAAAACATTCAGTACTTC.